This TCR beta chain was recorded in a study of cytomegalovirus exposure and HLA in healthy donors. In the study overall: For the roughly 400 genotyped donors, around 76% fell within the Caucasian-associated ancestry cluster. Notes on the study in general: A prior analysis recorded that most TCR beta V segments were productive about 87% or about 30% of the time. One variant, a missense change in DCLRE1C, was linked in a later analysis to TCR beta V- and J-gene trimming.

This clone showed up just once. Its matching antigen is unknown. The CDR3 contains 12 residues. Deletions cut 3 bases from V and 4 bases from J, with 5 bases between. Germline assignment: CDR1 ENHRY and CDR2 SYGVKD. Primers included in the PCR were 60 Vbeta and 13 Jbeta primers. The protocol was immunoSEQ multiplex PCR, while the TCRdb copy is restricted to in-frame clones and leaves out a portion. The table lists under 200,000 clones, roughly 77% of them singletons. The receptor comes from a man aged 45-65 years in good health and CMV-seropositive. The V call is TRBV10-3, the J call TRBJ2-3; D is uncertain. Material for sequencing was PBMCs. The CDR3 reads CAISDKSDTQYF. The CDR3 DNA reads as TGTGCCATCAGTGATAAATCAGATACGCAGTATTTT.